This record covers a single TCR beta chain. Its antigen remains unidentified. The time point denotes: persistent/refractory GD, antithyroid drugs over 5 years with positive TRAb. PBMC RNA served as the TCR library source. The entry originates in a study of regulatory T cells in long-lasting Graves disease. Study details: Persistence in Graves' disease denoted antithyroid drug use beyond 5 years alongside positive TSH receptor antibodies.

The germline V gene encodes CDR1 SGHAT and CDR2 FQNNGV. The CDR3 is made up of 16 amino acids. V gave up 0 bases and J gave up 3 bases, with 12 bases separating them. Study findings and constraints: When disease was persistent, TRBV28, TRBJ1-2 and TRBJ2-5 were the favored segments. Persistent patients had a count of shared public clonotypes (about 2,500) that exceeded that of new patients (around 910).

Both iRepertoire HTBI primers and Arm-PCR of CDR3 regions were used to build the TCR beta libraries. MiXCR, applied by TCRdb to the multiplex PCR reads, yields one record per CDR3 protein. The sample contains 700,000 or so distinct CDR3 sequences, 30% of which appear only once. This clonotype was sampled from a female donor with Graves disease. J is TRBJ2-1 and V is TRBV11-2; weak D call: TRBD1 (6 bases). Sequenced material: peripheral blood mononuclear cells (PBMCs), taken when the disease was refractory, from a patient treated with antithyroid drugs. CDR3 nucleotides: TGTGCCAGCAGCTTAGAGGCAGGGGCAAACTACAATGAGCAGTTCTTC. Translated: CASSLEAGANYNEQFF.